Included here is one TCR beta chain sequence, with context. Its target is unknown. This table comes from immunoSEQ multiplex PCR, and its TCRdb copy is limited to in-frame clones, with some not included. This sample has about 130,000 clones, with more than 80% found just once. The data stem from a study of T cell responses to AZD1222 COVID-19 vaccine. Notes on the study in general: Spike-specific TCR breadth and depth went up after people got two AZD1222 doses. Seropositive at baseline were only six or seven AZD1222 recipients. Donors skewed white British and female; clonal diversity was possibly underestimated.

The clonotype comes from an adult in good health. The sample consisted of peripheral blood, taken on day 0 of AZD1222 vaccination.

CDR3 bases: TGTGCCAGCAGTTCCCCGGGACAGGGGGCCCCAGATACGCAGTATTTT. Translating gives CASSSPGQGAPDTQYF. This chain joins TRBV28 and TRBJ2-3, with 12 positions matching TRBD1. The ends lost 4 bases at V and 4 bases at J; junction bases unmatched: 6. This CDR3 has 16 residues. From germline, CDR1 is MDHEN and CDR2 SYDVKM.